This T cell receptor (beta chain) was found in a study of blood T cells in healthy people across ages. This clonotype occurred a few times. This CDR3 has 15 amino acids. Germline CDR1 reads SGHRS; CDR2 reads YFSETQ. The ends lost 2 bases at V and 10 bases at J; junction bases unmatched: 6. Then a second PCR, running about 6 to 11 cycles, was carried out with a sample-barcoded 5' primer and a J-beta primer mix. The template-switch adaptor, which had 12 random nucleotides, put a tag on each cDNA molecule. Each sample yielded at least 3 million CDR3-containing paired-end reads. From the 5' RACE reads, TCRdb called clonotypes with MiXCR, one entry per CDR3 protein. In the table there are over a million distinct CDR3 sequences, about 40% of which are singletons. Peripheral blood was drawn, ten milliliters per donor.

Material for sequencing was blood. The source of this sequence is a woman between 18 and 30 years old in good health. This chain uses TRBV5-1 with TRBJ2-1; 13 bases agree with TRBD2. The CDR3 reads CASSLLAGGRLEQFF. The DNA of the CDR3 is TGCGCCAGCAGCTTACTAGCGGGAGGGCGTCTCGAGCAGTTCTTC.